The TCR beta chain described here comes from a study of blood T cell repertoires in COVID-19. Study-level background: Sites across the United States, Italy and Spain contributed samples from acute and convalescent COVID-19.

Measured with immunoSEQ multiplex PCR; TCRdb has only the in-frame clones, and not every one. The sample has 53,000 or so clones; 90% to 95% are singletons. V trimming: 6 bases; J trimming: 2 bases; junction bases outside the gene matches: 8. The CDR3 covers 16 residues. Germline lookup yields CDR1 SGHTA and CDR2 FQGNSA. This receptor was taken from a human donor in a cohort sampled during active COVID-19. The J gene is TRBJ2-3, the V gene TRBV7-2; TRBD2 aligns across 10 bases. Source material: peripheral blood. CDR3 coding DNA: TGTGCCAGCAGAACCGTCAGCGGGAGGGCCACAGATACGCAGTATTTT. This sequence encodes CASRTVSGRATDTQYF.